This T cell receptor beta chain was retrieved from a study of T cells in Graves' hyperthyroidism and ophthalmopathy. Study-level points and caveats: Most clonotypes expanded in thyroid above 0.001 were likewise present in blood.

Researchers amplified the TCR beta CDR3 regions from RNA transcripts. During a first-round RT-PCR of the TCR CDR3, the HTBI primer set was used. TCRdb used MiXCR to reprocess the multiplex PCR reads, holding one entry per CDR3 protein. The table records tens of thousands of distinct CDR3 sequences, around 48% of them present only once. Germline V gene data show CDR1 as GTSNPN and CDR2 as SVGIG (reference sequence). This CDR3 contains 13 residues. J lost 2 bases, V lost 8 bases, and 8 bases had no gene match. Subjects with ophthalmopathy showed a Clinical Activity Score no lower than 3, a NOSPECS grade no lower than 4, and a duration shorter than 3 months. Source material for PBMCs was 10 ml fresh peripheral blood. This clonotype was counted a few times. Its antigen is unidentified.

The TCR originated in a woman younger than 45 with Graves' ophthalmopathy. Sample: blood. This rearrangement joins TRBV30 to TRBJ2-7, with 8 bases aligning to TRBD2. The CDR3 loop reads CARGTSGTYEQYF. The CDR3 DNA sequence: TGTGCCCGGGGGACTAGTGGAACCTACGAGCAGTACTTC.